Below, 27 T cell receptor beta chains from the same sample are listed, as sequenced in a study of OX40 agonist ivuxolimab in advanced cancers. Assay used: immunoSEQ multiplex PCR; TCRdb lists only in-frame clones, some missing. Here the sample spans just over 40,000 clones, about 91% being singletons. The sample consisted of CD4+ or CD8+ T cells sorted from blood, taken in a trial of the OX40 agonist ivuxolimab. The receptor set was obtained from an adult with an advanced solid tumor such as melanoma, head and neck, liver or kidney cancer.

The chain recombines TRBV4-2 with TRBJ1-2; 8 bases map to TRBD1. Losses at the gene ends were 4 bases for V and 1 base for J; bases not matched to a gene: 5. Germline-derived CDR1 and CDR2 are LGHNA and YNFKEQ. The CDR3 is 15 residues long. CDR3 bases: TGTGCCAGCAGCCGAGAGGACAGGGTTAACTATGGCTACACCTTC. This sequence encodes CASSREDRVNYGYTF.

CDR3: CASSVGGQGPASYGYTF. In DNA form, the CDR3 reads TGTGCCAGCAGCGTAGGGGGTCAGGGTCCCGCTTCTTATGGCTACACCTTC. The rearrangement joins TRBV9 to TRBJ1-2, with D possibly TRBD1 on 5 matching bases. The germline gives CDR1 SGDLS, CDR2 YYNGEE. This CDR3 contains 17 residues. V was pared by 0 bases and J by 5 bases, with 20 bases between.

The rearrangement uses TRBV6-1 and TRBJ2-7; TRBD2 matches at 7 bases. Looked up from germline, CDR1 is MNHNS and CDR2 is SASEGT. The ends lost 3 bases at V and 1 base at J; junction bases unmatched: 6. The CDR3 has 15 residues. The CDR3 sequence: CASSEESSGSYEQYF. For the CDR3, the DNA is TGTGCCAGCAGTGAGGAGTCTAGCGGTTCCTACGAGCAGTACTTC.

The rearrangement uses TRBV28 and TRBJ1-2; tentative D call: TRBD1 (6 bases). Trimming removed 5 bases at V and 4 bases at J, with 11 bases between. The CDR3 sequence is 13 residues long. The germline V gene has CDR1 MDHEN and CDR2 SYDVKM. This chain's CDR3 is CASSPTGRYGYTF. The CDR3 DNA reads TGTGCCAGCAGTCCCACAGGGCGCTATGGCTACACCTTC.

This clone was recorded once. This chain connects TRBV10-3 to TRBJ2-7, with D maybe TRBD1 (6 bases). This CDR3 region has 13 residues. V was pared by 11 bases and J by 3 bases, with 17 bases between. CDR1 is ENHRY, CDR2 SYGVKD, per germline. In DNA form, the CDR3 reads TGTGCCGTTGCTCGGACAGAATACTACGAGCAGTACTTC. This translates into CAVARTEYYEQYF.

The chain is built from TRBV13 and TRBJ2-7; D is perhaps TRBD2 (5 bases). Trimming cost V 5 bases and J 0 bases, with 8 bases left between them. Germline V CDR1 and CDR2: PRHDT, FYEKMQ (reference sequence). The CDR3 runs to 13 residues. The CDR3 sequence: CASSILVSYEQYF. The CDR3 DNA sequence: TGTGCCAGCAGCATACTAGTCTCCTACGAGCAGTACTTC.

The CDR3: CATGQTNTEAFF. The DNA of the CDR3 is TGTGCCACTGGACAAACGAACACTGAAGCTTTCTTT. The rearrangement joins TRBV15 to TRBJ1-1; D may be TRBD1 (5 bases). The CDR3 consists of 12 residues. Trimming left V 9 bases short and J 1 base short, with 9 bases between. Germline V CDR1 and CDR2: LNHNV, YYDKDF (reference sequence).

A single count supports this clone. The rearrangement uses TRBV5-6 and TRBJ2-7, with a weak D call TRBD1 (6 bases). Germline V gene data show CDR1 as SGHDT and CDR2 as YYEEEE. The V and J ends lost 2 bases and 2 bases respectively, with 11 bases between them. This CDR3 comprises 14 residues. Here the CDR3 reads CASSLGDTPYEQYF. CDR3 coding DNA: TGTGCCAGCAGCTTAGGGGACACCCCCTACGAGCAGTACTTC.

V gene TRBV28 combines with J gene TRBJ2-3; D unclear. V was clipped by 6 bases and J by 6 bases, with 16 bases between them. CDR3 length: 14 residues. Germline V gene lookup returns CDR1 MDHEN and CDR2 SYDVKM. In DNA form, the CDR3 reads TGTGCCAGCAGCCGGACGGGTTCTTACGATACGCAGTATTTT. The encoded protein is CASSRTGSYDTQYF.

The chain couples TRBV6-1 to TRBJ1-1, with unresolved D. This CDR3 is 13 amino acids long. Germline V gives CDR1 MNHNS, CDR2 SASEGT. Trimming pared 3 bases from V and 0 bases from J, leaving 5 bases between. The CDR3 DNA reads as TGTGCCAGCAGTGAGGAGGTGAACACTGAAGCTTTCTTT. This gives the protein CASSEEVNTEAFF.

The chain recombines TRBV15 with TRBJ2-6; either TRBD1 or TRBD2 may supply D (5 bases each). From germline, CDR1 is LNHNV and CDR2 YYDKDF (reference sequence). The CDR3 consists of 17 residues. Trimming shortened V by 3 bases and J by 0 bases, and 12 bases separated the two germline ends. CDR3 in amino acids: CATSRGRIFSGANVLTF. As DNA, the CDR3 is TGTGCCACCAGCAGGGGACGGATCTTCTCTGGGGCCAACGTCCTGACTTTC.

The V call is TRBV27, the J call TRBJ2-1; TRBD2 agrees at 14 bases. The germline CDR1 and CDR2 sequences are MNHEY and SMNVEV (reference sequence). The CDR3 extends over 14 amino acids. V shed 10 bases, J shed 10 bases, and the junction held 9 bases outside the gene matches. As DNA, the CDR3 is TGTGCCACCAAAAGACTAGCGGGAGGGTACGAGCAGTTCTTC. Residues: CATKRLAGGYEQFF.

This clone was recorded once. The chain combines TRBV9 with TRBJ2-7, with 9 bases fitting TRBD2. The CDR3 spans 14 residues. Per the germline V gene, CDR1 is SGDLS and CDR2 is YYNGEE. J lost 4 bases, V lost 0 bases, and 2 bases had no gene match. The CDR3, as DNA: TGTGCCAGCAGCGTAGAGGGACTAGCTTACGAGCAGTACTTC. It translates to CASSVEGLAYEQYF.

This clone was recorded a few times. This CDR3 reads CASSHGQFYEQYF. DNA of the CDR3: TGTGCCAGCAGCCACGGACAGTTCTACGAGCAGTACTTC. The chain joins TRBV14 to TRBJ2-7; D possibly corresponds to TRBD1 (6 bases). This CDR3 is 13 amino acids long. V shed 3 bases and J shed 3 bases, with 9 bases lying between them. Germline values: CDR1 SGHDN, CDR2 FVKESK.

V gene TRBV28 combines with J gene TRBJ2-7; tentatively, D is TRBD1 (5 bases). The CDR3 is made up of 16 amino acids. With 1 base removed from V and 6 bases from J, the gap between germline ends came to 19 bases. The germline V gene encodes CDR1 MDHEN and CDR2 SYDVKM. The CDR3 sequence: CASSLFPQGKSSEQYF. The CDR3, as DNA: TGTGCCAGCAGTTTATTCCCGCAGGGAAAGTCGTCCGAGCAGTACTTC.

The rearrangement joins TRBV5-1 to TRBJ2-4; D unclear. V was trimmed by 2 bases and J by 7 bases, leaving 10 bases between them. The germline CDR1 and CDR2 sequences are SGHRS and YFSETQ. The CDR3 has 13 residues. Here the CDR3 DNA reads TGCGCCAGCAGCTTCCCAGGATCTAACATTCAGTACTTC. Amino acid sequence: CASSFPGSNIQYF.

This clone came up once. The rearrangement uses TRBV4-1 and TRBJ2-1; D is uncertain. Trimming removed 4 bases at V and 6 bases at J, with 7 bases between. There are 12 residues in the CDR3. Germline CDR1 MGHRA, CDR2 YSYEKL. The CDR3 protein is CASSPSGNEQFF. The DNA for the CDR3 is TGCGCCAGCAGCCCGTCGGGCAATGAGCAGTTCTTC.

V is TRBV13 and J is TRBJ2-7; possible D gene TRBD2, 5 bases. The CDR3 extends over 13 amino acids. V lost 5 bases to trimming and J lost 4 bases, with 12 bases between them. Germline values: CDR1 PRHDT, CDR2 FYEKMQ (reference sequence). The CDR3 region is CASSPRTVYEQYF. CDR3 DNA: TGTGCCAGCAGCCCCCGGACTGTTTACGAGCAGTACTTC.

This chain joins TRBV28 and TRBJ2-4; a weak D match, TRBD2 (6 bases). Per the germline V gene, CDR1 is MDHEN and CDR2 is SYDVKM. The CDR3 sequence is 12 residues long. V lost 6 bases, J lost 8 bases, and 11 bases lay in between. The CDR3 loop is CASRGGRDIQYF. The CDR3 DNA sequence: TGTGCCAGCAGGGGGGGTCGGGACATTCAGTACTTC. The whole variable domain, filled in from reference TRBV28 and TRBJ2-4, reads DVKVTQSSRYLVKRTGEKVFLECVQDMDHENMFWYRQDPGLGLRLIYFSYDVKMKEKGDIPEGYSVSREKKERFSLILESASTNQTSMYLCASRGGRDIQYFGAGTRLSVL.

The chain couples TRBV27 to TRBJ1-4; TRBD1 agrees at 7 bases. This CDR3 has 14 residues. Trimming took 5 bases from V and 7 from J; bases not matched to a gene: 7. The germline V gene encodes CDR1 MNHEY and CDR2 SMNVEV (reference sequence). DNA of the CDR3: TGTGCCAGCAGTCTCGGGACAGTGGGTGAAAAACTGTTTTTT. Its translation: CASSLGTVGEKLFF.

This chain joins TRBV6-4 and TRBJ1-5; D may be TRBD1 (6 bases). With 0 bases removed from V and 4 bases from J, the gap between germline ends came to 10 bases. The CDR3 spans 15 residues. Germline lookup yields CDR1 MRHNA and CDR2 SNTAGT. The CDR3 DNA is TGTGCCAGCAGTGACTCGGGTGGACAGAATCAGCCCCAGCATTTT. Its translation: CASSDSGGQNQPQHF.

The chain carries TRBV4-1 and TRBJ2-7, with 9 bases that match TRBD2. Germline V lookup: CDR1 MGHRA, CDR2 YSYEKL. This CDR3 has 16 residues. V was pared by 4 bases and J by 2 bases, with 9 bases of the junction left unmatched. The CDR3 region has the DNA TGCGCCAGCAGCCCGGGTGGGCTAGCGGGAACCTACGAGCAGTACTTC. Its protein is CASSPGGLAGTYEQYF.

This chain links TRBV6-6 with TRBJ2-7, with 7 bases fitting TRBD2. The germline gives CDR1 MNHNY, CDR2 SVGAGI (reference sequence). V lost 3 bases, J lost 2 bases, and 7 bases stayed unmatched. CDR3 length: 15 residues. As DNA, the CDR3 is TGTGCCAGCAGTTATTCCAGCGGGACCACCTACGAGCAGTACTTC. Amino acids: CASSYSSGTTYEQYF.

The chain combines TRBV4-1 with TRBJ2-2, with D maybe TRBD1 (5 bases). V lost 6 bases and J 1 base, leaving 15 bases between the germline ends. The CDR3 covers 16 residues. Germline lookup yields CDR1 MGHRA and CDR2 YSYEKL. CDR3 coding DNA: TGCGCCAGCAGTCCAAGCCCCCAGGGGAACACCGGGGAGCTGTTTTTT. Its translation is CASSPSPQGNTGELFF.

The CDR3 bases are TGCAGCGCCCGGCAGGGGCGGCCATACGAGCAGTACTTC. As protein: CSARQGRPYEQYF. The chain employs TRBV29-1 and TRBJ2-7; a weak D match, TRBD1 (6 bases). V was pared by 7 bases and J by 4 bases, with 17 bases between. Germline V gene data show CDR1 as SQVTM and CDR2 as ANQGSEA. The CDR3 is made up of 13 amino acids.

A single count supports this clone. The gene calls are TRBV9 and TRBJ2-3; 8 bases match TRBD2. After removal of 3 bases from V and 4 bases from J, the junction contained 4 bases not matched to a gene. Per the germline V gene, CDR1 is SGDLS and CDR2 is YYNGEE. The CDR3 loop spans 14 amino acids. Here the CDR3 reads CASSAGGGPDTQYF. In nucleotides, the CDR3 is TGTGCCAGCAGCGCGGGAGGGGGTCCAGATACGCAGTATTTT. The full variable domain, completed using reference TRBV9 and TRBJ2-3, is DSGVTQTPKHLITATGQRVTLRCSPRSGDLSVYWYQQSLDQGLQFLIQYYNGEERAKGNILERFSAQQFPDLHSELNLSSLELGDSALYFCASSAGGGPDTQYFGPGTRLTVL.

The V gene is TRBV7-9, the J gene TRBJ2-3; 10 nucleotides align to TRBD1. V lost 5 bases, J lost 0 bases, and 5 bases stayed unmatched. CDR3 size: 16 residues. CDR1 and CDR2 (germline): SEHNR, FQNEAQ (reference sequence). In DNA form, the CDR3 reads TGTGCCAGCAGCCAGGGACAGGGGCCTAGCACAGATACGCAGTATTTT. Translating it yields CASSQGQGPSTDTQYF.